Each of the 26 T cell receptor beta chains below was sequenced from the same sample in a study of STAT3 mutations in large granular lymphocyte leukemia. Findings and limits, study-wide: In T-cell large granular lymphocyte leukemia, about half of patients showed multiple immunodominant subclonotypes.

These receptors lack a known antigen. Measured with immunoSEQ multiplex PCR; TCRdb has only the in-frame clones, and not every one. The table shows a few thousand clones, with around two thirds occurring only once. Sequencing was done on a sample of peripheral blood mononuclear cells. Every receptor here comes from a man in his 60s with T-cell large granular lymphocyte leukemia. Some clones in this sample may be carry-over from other donors' samples.

The J gene is TRBJ1-2, the V gene TRBV30, with TRBD1 identical over 7 bases. Germline lookup yields CDR1 GTSNPN and CDR2 SVGIG (reference sequence). V gave up 6 bases and J gave up 4 bases; unmatched junction bases: 11. The CDR3 length is 14 residues. The CDR3 sequence: CACRGGRGTYGYTF. The CDR3 coding sequence is TGTGCCTGCCGAGGTGGCAGGGGGACCTATGGCTACACCTTC.

The chain recombines TRBV30 with TRBJ2-7, with 11 nucleotides matching TRBD2. Germline CDR1 and CDR2: GTSNPN and SVGIG (reference sequence). CDR3 length: 14 residues. The trim removed 2 bases at V and 5 bases at J, leaving 5 bases unmatched. CDR3 residues: CAWSLTSGANEQYF. The CDR3 DNA sequence: TGTGCCTGGAGTCTGACTAGCGGGGCCAACGAGCAGTACTTC. The full variable domain, its missing parts supplied by reference TRBV30 and TRBJ2-7, is SQTIHQWPATLVQPVGSPLSLECTVEGTSNPNLYWYRQAAGRGLQLLFYSVGIGQISSEVPQNLSASRPQDRQFILSSKKLLLSDSGFYLCAWSLTSGANEQYFGPGTRLTVT.

The chain employs TRBV10-2 and TRBJ1-2; D call uncertain. This CDR3 spans 16 amino acids. CDR1 is WSHSY, CDR2 SAAADI, per germline. V lost 0 bases, J lost 0 bases, and 11 bases lay in between. The DNA of the CDR3 is TGCGCCAGCAGTGAGTCGATGCGAGCTTCTAACTATGGCTACACCTTC. It translates to CASSESMRASNYGYTF.

The chain joins TRBV18 to TRBJ2-6; D is unresolved. Germline loops: CDR1 KGHSH, CDR2 LQKENI. The CDR3 runs to 13 residues. Trimming cost V 6 bases and J 3 bases, with 6 bases left between them. The CDR3 bases are TGTGCCAGCTCTGAATTTGGGGCCAACGTCCTGACTTTC. This translates into CASSEFGANVLTF.

This clone was observed a handful of times. V is TRBV27 and J is TRBJ1-2; TRBD1 aligns across 8 bases. The CDR3 has 13 residues. J was trimmed by 14 bases and V by 2 bases; bases with no gene match: 10. CDR1 and CDR2 from the germline V gene are MNHEY and SMNVEV (reference sequence). The CDR3 reads CASSLGPGTGQTF. The CDR3 DNA reads TGTGCCAGCAGTTTAGGGCCGGGGACAGGCCAAACCTTC.

The chain recombines TRBV27 with TRBJ1-3; D possibly corresponds to TRBD1 (5 bases). Per the germline V gene, CDR1 is MNHEY and CDR2 is SMNVEV (reference sequence). Trimming removed 3 bases from V and 0 bases from J, with 12 bases in between. The CDR3 runs 16 residues. CDR3 amino acids: CASSLEGPLSGNTIYF. The CDR3 nucleotides read TGTGCCAGCAGTTTGGAGGGGCCGCTCTCTGGAAACACCATATATTTT.

The chain joins TRBV6-5 to TRBJ1-5, with D unclear. CDR3 size: 14 residues. Germline lookup yields CDR1 MNHEY and CDR2 SVGAGI. Trimming pared 0 bases from V and 2 bases from J, leaving 5 bases between. The CDR3 loop reads CASSYSGGNQPQHF. CDR3 nucleotide sequence: TGTGCCAGCAGTTACTCTGGGGGCAATCAGCCCCAGCATTTT.

The V gene is TRBV20-1, the J gene TRBJ2-7; 8 bases are shared with TRBD1. From germline, CDR1 is DFQATT and CDR2 SNEGSKA (reference sequence). The V gene end was trimmed by 6 bases and the J gene end by 6 bases; junction bases not matched to a gene: 4. The CDR3 covers 11 residues. As DNA, the CDR3 is TGCAGTGCCACAGGGGGGTTCGAGCAGTACTTC. This translates into CSATGGFEQYF.

This chain connects TRBV4-3 to TRBJ1-2; D call uncertain. The CDR3 has 14 residues. Trimming removed 1 base from V and 4 bases from J, with 10 bases in between. Germline V gene sequence: CDR1 LGHNA, CDR2 YSLEER. The CDR3 DNA sequence: TGCGCCAGCAGCCAAGTGCCACGGACCTATGGCTACACCTTC. It specifies CASSQVPRTYGYTF.

In this sample, this clone turned up a few times. The chain employs TRBV25-1 and TRBJ1-1; D remains ambiguous. The CDR3 is made up of 11 amino acids. From germline, CDR1 is MGHDK and CDR2 SYGVNS. The V end lost 4 bases, the J end lost 10 bases, and 10 bases lay between the germline ends. CDR3 sequence: CASSGTIRAFF. CDR3 coding DNA: TGTGCCAGCAGTGGAACAATCCGAGCTTTCTTT.

The chain links TRBV18 to TRBJ1-2; TRBD1 is a possible D gene (5 bases). The CDR3 loop spans 14 amino acids. The V and J ends lost 4 bases and 4 bases respectively, with 13 bases between them. Germline-derived CDR1 and CDR2 are KGHSH and LQKENI. In DNA form, the CDR3 reads TGTGCCAGCTCACGAGGAAGACAGTCCTATGGCTACACCTTC. Residues: CASSRGRQSYGYTF.

This rearrangement joins TRBV30 to TRBJ1-6, with D maybe TRBD1 (6 bases). The V end lost 3 bases, the J end lost 14 bases, and 14 bases lay between the germline ends. Germline V lookup: CDR1 GTSNPN, CDR2 SVGIG (reference sequence). The CDR3 totals 12 residues. The chain's CDR3 is CAWRPRGLALHF. CDR3 nucleotides: TGTGCCTGGAGACCCAGGGGTTTGGCCCTCCACTTT.

V usage is TRBV5-6 and J usage is TRBJ1-5; D not resolved. CDR1 and CDR2 (germline): SGHDT, YYEEEE. The CDR3 runs to 16 residues. With 2 bases removed from V and 2 bases from J, the gap between germline ends came to 14 bases. The CDR3 here is CASSLYNRSGNQPQHF. Written as DNA, the CDR3 is TGTGCCAGCAGCTTATACAACCGGAGCGGCAATCAGCCCCAGCATTTT.

This chain links TRBV27 with TRBJ2-7, with 10 bases matching TRBD1. This CDR3 has 14 residues. V gave up 4 bases and J gave up 7 bases; unmatched junction bases: 7. Germline loops: CDR1 MNHEY, CDR2 SMNVEV (reference sequence). CDR3 bases: TGTGCCAGCAGTTCCGGGACAGGGGTATGGGAGCAGTACTTC. It specifies CASSSGTGVWEQYF.

Here the CDR3 DNA reads TGTGCCAGCAGCTTAGGCGGGAGTGGGGCCAACGTCCTGACTTTC. Residues: CASSLGGSGANVLTF. The J gene is TRBJ2-6, the V gene TRBV7-8; 7 bases align to TRBD2. CDR1 SGHVS and CDR2 FQNEAQ come from the germline V gene. The ends lost 1 base at V and 3 bases at J; junction bases unmatched: 0. The CDR3 is 15 residues long. Complete variable domain (other parts from reference TRBV7-8 and TRBJ2-6): GAGVSQSPRYKVAKRGQDVALRCDPISGHVSLFWYQQALGQGPEFLTYFQNEAQLDKSGLPSDRFFAERPEGSVSTLKIQRTQQEDSAVYLCASSLGGSGANVLTFGAGSRLTVL.

This chain links TRBV5-1 with TRBJ2-5; 10 nucleotides line up with TRBD1. J lost 2 bases, V lost 0 bases, and 1 base had no gene match. Germline V gives CDR1 SGHRS, CDR2 YFSETQ. The CDR3 runs to 15 residues. CDR3 nucleotide sequence: TGCGCCAGCAGCTTGGGGACAGGGGGACAAGAGACCCAGTACTTC. Translation gives CASSLGTGGQETQYF. Full variable domain (missing parts from reference TRBV5-1 and TRBJ2-5): KAGVTQTPRYLIKTRGQQVTLSCSPISGHRSVSWYQQTPGQGLQFLFEYFSETQRNKGNFPGRFSGRQFSNSRSEMNVSTLELGDSALYLCASSLGTGGQETQYFGPGTRLLVL.

This clone appeared a few times. The rearrangement uses TRBV5-4 and TRBJ2-7; possibly TRBD1 or TRBD2 for D (7 bases each). Trimming took off 3 bases at V and 1 base at J, with 11 bases between the two ends. The CDR3 totals 14 residues. Germline V CDR1 and CDR2: SGHNT, YYREEE (reference sequence). Here the CDR3 DNA reads TGTGCCAGCAGCTCCCAGGGGGGGTCCTACGAGCAGTACTTC. Protein sequence: CASSSQGGSYEQYF. Together with reference TRBV5-4 and TRBJ2-7, the CDR3 gives the full variable domain: ETGVTQSPTHLIKTRGQQVTLRCSSQSGHNTVSWYQQALGQGPQFIFQYYREEENGRGNFPPRFSGLQFPNYSSELNVNALELDDSALYLCASSSQGGSYEQYFGPGTRLTVT.

The chain has TRBV5-1 and TRBJ2-5; 10 positions match TRBD2. CDR3 length: 17 residues. Germline V gene lookup returns CDR1 SGHRS and CDR2 YFSETQ. The ends lost 4 bases at V and 1 base at J; junction bases unmatched: 10. The CDR3 nucleotides read TGCGCCAGCAGCGCGGGCCGGGCTAGCGGGGGCCAAGAGACCCAGTACTTC. This encodes CASSAGRASGGQETQYF.

This chain joins TRBV30 and TRBJ2-6; D gene unclear. Trimming cost V 5 bases and J 1 base, with 9 bases left between them. Germline CDR1 is GTSNPN and CDR2 is SVGIG (reference sequence). This CDR3 contains 14 residues. CDR3 sequence reads: CAWENGSGANVLTF. DNA for the CDR3: TGTGCCTGGGAGAACGGGTCTGGGGCCAACGTCCTGACTTTC.

Only a few counts were recorded for this clone. This chain joins TRBV18 and TRBJ1-2; TRBD1 matches 8 bases. In germline, CDR1 is KGHSH, CDR2 LQKENI. Unmatched junction bases numbered 8, after V lost 5 bases and J lost 3 bases. The CDR3 is 15 amino acids. The CDR3 DNA reads TGTGCCAGCTCAACCCTGGCACAGGGGGACTATGGCTACACCTTC. Translating gives CASSTLAQGDYGYTF.

The V call is TRBV2, the J call TRBJ2-7, with a weak D call TRBD2 (5 bases). The CDR3 sequence is 13 residues long. The ends were cut back, 4 bases at V and 7 bases at J, with 14 bases in the middle. CDR1 and CDR2 from the germline V gene are SNHLY and FYNNEI. The CDR3 DNA sequence: TGTGCCAGCAGTGCTGACGGGGAAGCGGAGCAGTACTTC. Protein: CASSADGEAEQYF.

This clone was found once. The gene calls are TRBV30 and TRBJ2-7; D might be TRBD2 (5 bases). Germline V gene lookup returns CDR1 GTSNPN and CDR2 SVGIG (reference sequence). The CDR3 has 12 residues. Trimming left V 0 bases short and J 6 bases short, with 9 bases between. CDR3 DNA sequence: TGTGCCTGGAGTGTACAAGAGGGCGAGCAGTACTTC. Protein product: CAWSVQEGEQYF.

The chain links TRBV7-2 to TRBJ2-7; 9 bases agree with TRBD1. The junction had 8 bases not matched to a gene; V was cut back by 6 bases and J by 5 bases. CDR3 length: 14 residues. Germline loops: CDR1 SGHTA, CDR2 FQGNSA. This CDR3 reads CASSSGQGFHEQYF. CDR3 bases: TGTGCCAGCAGTTCGGGACAGGGTTTCCACGAGCAGTACTTC. The whole variable domain, remainder taken from reference TRBV7-2 and TRBJ2-7, is GAGVSQSPSNKVTEKGKDVELRCDPISGHTALYWYRQSLGQGLEFLIYFQGNSAPDKSGLPSDRFSAERTGGSVSTLTIQRTQQEDSAVYLCASSSGQGFHEQYFGPGTRLTVT.

The sample holds a few counts of this clone. The chain combines TRBV10-2 with TRBJ2-1; 11 bases map to TRBD2. There are 16 residues in the CDR3. J was trimmed by 0 bases and V by 2 bases; bases with no gene match: 0. Looked up from germline, CDR1 is WSHSY and CDR2 is SAAADI. The CDR3 sequence is CASSETSGGSYNEQFF. The DNA of the CDR3 is TGCGCCAGCAGTGAGACTAGCGGGGGCTCCTACAATGAGCAGTTCTTC.

V gene TRBV6-6 combines with J gene TRBJ2-7, with 7 nucleotides matching TRBD1. This CDR3 contains 11 residues. The germline CDR1 and CDR2 sequences are MNHNY and SVGAGI (reference sequence). Losses at the gene ends were 6 bases for V and 7 bases for J; bases not matched to a gene: 3. The CDR3 here is CASRAGGEQYV. The CDR3 region has the DNA TGTGCCAGCAGGGCAGGGGGAGAGCAGTACGTC.

The chain uses TRBV18 and TRBJ1-1; D call uncertain. With 3 bases removed from V and 4 bases from J, the gap between germline ends came to 18 bases. The germline V gene encodes CDR1 KGHSH and CDR2 LQKENI. CDR3 length: 16 residues. This CDR3 reads CASSPRSADIGTEAFF. For the CDR3, the DNA is TGTGCCAGCTCACCCCGGTCGGCGGATATAGGCACTGAAGCTTTCTTT.